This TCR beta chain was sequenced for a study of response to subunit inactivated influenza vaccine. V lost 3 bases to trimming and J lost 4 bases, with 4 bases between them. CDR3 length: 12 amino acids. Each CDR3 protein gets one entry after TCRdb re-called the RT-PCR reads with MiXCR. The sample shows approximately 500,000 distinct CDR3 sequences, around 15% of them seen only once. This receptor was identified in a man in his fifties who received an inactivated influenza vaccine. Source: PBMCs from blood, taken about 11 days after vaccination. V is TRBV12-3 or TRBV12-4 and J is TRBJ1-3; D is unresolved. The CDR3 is CASSLQGNTIYF. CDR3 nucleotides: TGTGCCAGCAGTTTGCAGGGAAACACCATATATTTT.